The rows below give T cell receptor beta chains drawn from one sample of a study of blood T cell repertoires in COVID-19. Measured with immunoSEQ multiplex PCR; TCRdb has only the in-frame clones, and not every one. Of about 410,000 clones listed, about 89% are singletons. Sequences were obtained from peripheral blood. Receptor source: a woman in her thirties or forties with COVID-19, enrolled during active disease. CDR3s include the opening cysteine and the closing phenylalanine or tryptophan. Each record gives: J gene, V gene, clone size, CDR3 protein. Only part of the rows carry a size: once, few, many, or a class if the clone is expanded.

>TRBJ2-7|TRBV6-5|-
CASRRQGASYEQYF
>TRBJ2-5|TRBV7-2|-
CASSLKPGGFETQYF
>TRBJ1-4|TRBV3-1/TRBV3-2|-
CASSPGGSEKLFF
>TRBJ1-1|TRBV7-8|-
CASSPDARGSTEAFF
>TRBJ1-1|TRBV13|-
CASSPRGGWNTEAFF
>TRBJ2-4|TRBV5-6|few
CASSLSGNSASKNIQYF
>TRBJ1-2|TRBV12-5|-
CASAGGLYGYTF
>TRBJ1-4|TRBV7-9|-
CASSLEGEEKLFF
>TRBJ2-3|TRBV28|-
CASSSTSGGATDTQYF
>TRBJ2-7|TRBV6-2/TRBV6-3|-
CASRYTGTAVYEQYF
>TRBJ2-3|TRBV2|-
CASSDRAGEGDTQYF
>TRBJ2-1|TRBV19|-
CASSIEPTSYNEQFF
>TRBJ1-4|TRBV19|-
CATQDRGYEKLFF
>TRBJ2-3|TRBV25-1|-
CASRRSGGPPNQYF
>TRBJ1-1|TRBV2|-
CASSSGKGDTEAFF